The T cell receptor beta chain described here comes from a study of OX40 agonist ivuxolimab in advanced cancers. On the study more broadly: An agonistic human IgG2 monoclonal antibody against OX40 (CD134) was given. The study enrolled dose-escalation patients with hepatocellular carcinoma, melanoma, renal cell or head and neck cancer.

The protocol was immunoSEQ multiplex PCR, while the TCRdb copy is restricted to in-frame clones and leaves out a portion. The sample has more than 55,000 clones, about 91% seen once. Germline loops: CDR1 MGHDK, CDR2 SYGVNS. The CDR3 loop spans 17 amino acids. V was clipped by 6 bases and J by 1 base, with 19 bases between them. Regarding the study as a whole: Also showing low normalized T-cell clonal expansion were some of the nonresponders.

Patients with autoimmune history or systemic immunosuppression were excluded. As for this clone: The antigen is unknown.

Sequences were derived from CD4+ or CD8+ T cells sorted from blood, sampled in a trial of the OX40 agonist ivuxolimab. The V call is TRBV25-1, the J call TRBJ1-5, with D perhaps matching TRBD1 (5 bases). The receptor's source is an adult with an advanced solid tumor such as melanoma, head and neck, liver or kidney cancer. CDR3 amino acids: CASRTVTGTESNQPQHF. The CDR3 DNA follows: TGTGCCAGCAGGACCGTTACCGGGACGGAGAGCAATCAGCCCCAGCATTTT.